The T cell receptor (beta chain) under discussion was sequenced for a study of T cell repertoires in cytomegalovirus infection. Study-wide context: An indication of both CMV infection and matching HLA type came from public TCR beta signatures.

Study observations and caveats: HLA-C-restricted CMV clonotypes gave the most frequent clonotype in two of eight donors.

Details on this clonotype: The antigen remains unidentified.

Via MiXCR, TCRdb re-called the reads, giving one row per CDR3 protein. The sample contains about 83,000 distinct CDR3 sequences, 20% to 30% of which appear only once. This CDR3 contains 14 residues. Germline V gene sequence: CDR1 LNHDA, CDR2 SQIVND (reference sequence). The V and J ends lost 10 bases and 2 bases respectively, with 17 bases between them. The sample here was CD8+ T cells from cultured PBMCs, taken from culture after CMV antigen stimulation. The chain is built from TRBV19 and TRBJ1-2; perhaps TRBD1 as D (5 bases). This TCR was sampled from a human donor in good health (CMV status not recorded). Some clones in this sample may be carry-over from other donors' samples. Here the CDR3 reads CATESGTENYGYTF. The CDR3 region has the DNA TGTGCCACAGAATCCGGGACTGAGAACTATGGCTACACCTTC.